This TCR beta chain was identified during a study of CD8 T cells in Susac syndrome. With random hexamers, roughly 0.45 to 1 ug RNA was reverse transcribed. Using its own MiXCR run on the immunoSEQ multiplex PCR reads, TCRdb lists one record per CDR3 protein. The sample has about 120,000 distinct CDR3 sequences; 80% to 95% are singletons. The study sequenced TCR beta in blood CD8+ and CD4+ T cells. Germline V CDR1 and CDR2: DFQATT, SNEGSKA (reference sequence). The J segment lost 3 bases and the V segment lost 6 bases, leaving 8 bases of the junction unmatched. This CDR3 contains 14 residues. The material sequenced was CD4+ T cells from PBMCs. The clonotype comes from a human donor in good health. The rearrangement links TRBV20-1 to TRBJ2-3; TRBD1 aligns across 8 bases. DNA of the CDR3: TGCAGTGCACCCCGGACAGGGATGACAGATACGCAGTATTTT. Its translation is CSAPRTGMTDTQYF.